These 22 T cell receptor beta chains share one sample of origin, sequenced in a study of CD8 T cells in Susac syndrome. 0.5 to 1 ug RNA was reverse transcribed with random hexamers. TCRdb reanalysed the immunoSEQ multiplex PCR reads using MiXCR and keeps one entry per CDR3 protein. Of 200,000 to 250,000 distinct CDR3 sequences listed, less than 95% are singletons. Sequencing was performed on CD4+ T cells from PBMCs. Every receptor here comes from a human donor with Susac syndrome.

The V and J genes are TRBV7-2 and TRBJ2-1, with 7 bases identical to TRBD2. Germline V CDR1 and CDR2: SGHTA, FQGNSA. The CDR3 contains 12 residues. V gave up 1 base and J gave up 15 bases; unmatched junction bases: 6. CDR3 residues: CASSLGGGRRFF. CDR3 DNA sequence: TGTGCCAGCAGCTTAGGGGGGGGACGGCGGTTCTTC.

The CDR3 DNA is TGTGCCAGCAGCAAACAACAGGGGGCTGGCAATCAGCCCCAGCATTTT. Its protein is CASSKQQGAGNQPQHF. The chain combines TRBV7-2 with TRBJ1-5; 9 nucleotides agree with TRBD1. The CDR3 sequence is 16 residues long. Per the germline V gene, CDR1 is SGHTA and CDR2 is FQGNSA. V lost 5 bases, J lost 2 bases, and 7 bases stayed unmatched.

The V and J genes are TRBV28 and TRBJ1-3; D gene uncertain. Germline V gene data show CDR1 as MDHEN and CDR2 as SYDVKM. Trimming shortened V by 6 bases and J by 1 base, and 10 bases separated the two germline ends. The length of the CDR3 is 14 residues. Here the CDR3 reads CASSGWRSGNTIYF. In DNA, the CDR3 is TGTGCCAGCAGCGGATGGAGGTCTGGAAACACCATATATTTT.

The chain uses TRBV7-9 and TRBJ2-3; D may be TRBD1 or TRBD2 (5 bases each). The CDR3 spans 14 residues. Between the trimmed V and J ends, which lost 9 bases and 6 bases, there was a span of 19 bases. In germline, CDR1 is SEHNR, CDR2 FQNEAQ (reference sequence). The DNA for the CDR3 is TGTGCCAGTACCCCGGGACCCGAGGAGGATACGCAGTATTTT. Amino acids: CASTPGPEEDTQYF.

The chain uses TRBV3-1 and TRBJ1-2; D is uncertain. V dropped 1 base and J dropped 8 bases, with 11 bases sitting between them. CDR1 is LGHDT and CDR2 is YNNKEL in the germline V gene (reference sequence). The CDR3 is 13 amino acids. The CDR3 loop reads CASSQGRRLGYTF. DNA for the CDR3: TGTGCCAGCAGCCAAGGTAGAAGGTTGGGCTACACCTTC.

The V gene is TRBV3-1, the J gene TRBJ2-5; weak D call: TRBD2 (7 bases). Germline V gives CDR1 LGHDT, CDR2 YNNKEL (reference sequence). CDR3 length equals 15 residues. With 4 bases removed from V and 3 bases from J, the gap between germline ends came to 15 bases. In DNA form, the CDR3 reads TGTGCCAGCAGCCGAAGGGGGGGCGCGGAAGAGACCCAGTACTTC. Translation gives CASSRRGGAEETQYF.

The gene calls are TRBV20-1 and TRBJ1-5, with D hard to call. The CDR3 has 11 residues. From germline, CDR1 is DFQATT and CDR2 SNEGSKA (reference sequence). Trimming shortened V by 8 bases and J by 8 bases, and 13 bases separated the two germline ends. As DNA, the CDR3 is TGCAGTCCGAGGCATACGGAGCCCCAGCATTTT. It codes for CSPRHTEPQHF.

The chain uses TRBV29-1 and TRBJ2-6, with D perhaps TRBD2 (6 bases). The germline gives CDR1 SQVTM, CDR2 ANQGSEA. The CDR3 sequence is 15 residues long. V was trimmed by 4 bases and J by 4 bases, leaving 14 bases between them. CDR3 DNA: TGCAGCGTTGGGGGTTCGGGACTCGGGGCCAACGTCCTGACTTTC. It encodes CSVGGSGLGANVLTF.

The chain recombines TRBV3-1 with TRBJ1-6; no definite D call. The CDR3 extends over 16 amino acids. Germline CDR1 reads LGHDT; CDR2 reads YNNKEL (reference sequence). Trimming left V 0 bases short and J 6 bases short, with 12 bases between. The CDR3 reads CASSQDSQARNSPLHF. The CDR3 nucleotides are TGTGCCAGCAGCCAAGATAGCCAGGCACGTAATTCACCCCTCCACTTT.

This chain uses TRBV5-1 with TRBJ2-5; D may be TRBD1 or TRBD2 (5 bases each). The CDR3 runs to 13 residues. The V end was cut by 4 bases, the J end by 0 bases, with 7 bases between. CDR1 and CDR2 (germline): SGHRS, YFSETQ. In nucleotides, the CDR3 is TGCGCCAGCAGCGAGGGGAACCAAGAGACCCAGTACTTC. Translating gives CASSEGNQETQYF.

This chain joins TRBV18 and TRBJ1-4; perhaps TRBD1 as D (6 bases). This CDR3 contains 16 residues. V lost 2 bases and J lost 6, with 16 bases in between. Germline lookup yields CDR1 KGHSH and CDR2 LQKENI. Written as DNA, the CDR3 is TGTGCCAGCTCACCAAGTGGGGGCGCCGCCTATGAAAAACTGTTTTTT. Amino acids: CASSPSGGAAYEKLFF.

The chain is built from TRBV15 and TRBJ1-2; a possible D gene is TRBD1 (6 bases). The CDR3 is 15 residues long. Germline-derived CDR1 and CDR2 are LNHNV and YYDKDF (reference sequence). Trimming stripped 1 base from V and 5 bases from J, with 14 bases between. CDR3 nucleotides: TGTGCCACCAGCAGAGGAGGACAGCCTCAGTATGGCTACACCTTC. Encoded protein: CATSRGGQPQYGYTF.

This clonotype was detected once. The chain carries TRBV20-1 and TRBJ1-3, with 11 bases aligning to TRBD1. Germline-derived CDR1 and CDR2 are DFQATT and SNEGSKA (reference sequence). This CDR3 contains 17 residues. The ends lost 5 bases at V and 0 bases at J; junction bases unmatched: 9. DNA of the CDR3: TGCAGTGCTCTAGGACAGGGGGCTCAATCCTCTGGAAACACCATATATTTT. Its protein is CSALGQGAQSSGNTIYF.

V gene TRBV7-2 combines with J gene TRBJ2-1, with a weak D call TRBD1 (5 bases). In germline, CDR1 is SGHTA, CDR2 FQGNSA. The V end lost 2 bases, the J end lost 9 bases, and 14 bases lay between the germline ends. This CDR3 is 14 amino acids long. The CDR3 DNA follows: TGTGCCAGCAGCTTATTAGGGGCCGACGTTGAGCAGTTCTTC. It yields the protein CASSLLGADVEQFF.

The chain employs TRBV30 and TRBJ2-7; a weak D match, TRBD1 (6 bases). CDR1 and CDR2 (germline): GTSNPN, SVGIG (reference sequence). The CDR3 contains 16 residues. V was pared by 3 bases and J by 2 bases, with 20 bases between. The CDR3 sequence is CAWRGLNRDKPYEQYF. The CDR3 nucleotides read TGTGCCTGGAGAGGATTGAACCGGGACAAGCCCTACGAGCAGTACTTC.

This chain uses TRBV18 with TRBJ2-6; weak D call: TRBD1 (6 bases). The length of the CDR3 is 15 residues. The germline V and J ends were trimmed by 4 bases and 1 base, with 8 bases remaining between them. Germline lookup yields CDR1 KGHSH and CDR2 LQKENI. Written as DNA, the CDR3 is TGTGCCAGCTCACGGCAGGGGTCTGGGGCCAACGTCCTGACTTTC. Translated: CASSRQGSGANVLTF.

In DNA, the CDR3 is TGTGCCAGCAGCTTAGTCCAGCGTACTAGCTCCTACAATGAGCAGTTCTTC. As protein: CASSLVQRTSSYNEQFF. The rearrangement joins TRBV7-8 to TRBJ2-1; D may be TRBD2 (5 bases). The V end was cut by 1 base, the J end by 0 bases, with 13 bases between. The germline gives CDR1 SGHVS, CDR2 FQNEAQ. The CDR3 is made up of 17 amino acids.

The chain joins TRBV3-1 to TRBJ2-7; possible D gene TRBD2, 5 bases. Looked up from germline, CDR1 is LGHDT and CDR2 is YNNKEL (reference sequence). V gave up 7 bases and J gave up 2 bases, with 12 bases separating them. The CDR3 is made up of 13 amino acids. The CDR3 reads CASTPSGTYEQYF. Written as DNA, the CDR3 is TGTGCCAGCACTCCGAGCGGAACCTACGAGCAGTACTTC.

The chain links TRBV5-6 to TRBJ1-2, with D possibly being TRBD1 (5 bases). This CDR3 region has 12 residues. The germline V gene encodes CDR1 SGHDT and CDR2 YYEEEE. Trimming shortened V by 8 bases and J by 4 bases, and 12 bases separated the two germline ends. The chain's CDR3 is CASQGGGYGYTF. The CDR3 DNA reads as TGTGCCAGTCAGGGAGGAGGCTATGGCTACACCTTC.

This clonotype has only one observation. This rearrangement joins TRBV6-5 to TRBJ1-2, with TRBD1 matching over 9 bases. CDR1 and CDR2 (germline): MNHEY, SVGAGI. J was trimmed by 0 bases and V by 1 base; bases with no gene match: 6. This CDR3 has 17 residues. The DNA for the CDR3 is TGTGCCAGCAGTTACTGGGACAGGGAGAGGGCTAACTATGGCTACACCTTC. It encodes CASSYWDRERANYGYTF.

The chain has TRBV20-1 and TRBJ2-3, with TRBD2 matching over 10 bases. The V and J ends lost 0 bases and 0 bases, in that order; junction bases with no gene match: 3. CDR3 size: 16 residues. CDR1 is DFQATT and CDR2 is SNEGSKA in the germline V gene (reference sequence). The CDR3 spells CSAREGAGGSTDTQYF. CDR3 DNA: TGCAGTGCTAGAGAAGGAGCGGGGGGGAGCACAGATACGCAGTATTTT.

This clonotype was seen a single time. The chain couples TRBV9 to TRBJ2-1; 11 nucleotides align to TRBD2. With V trimmed by 2 bases and J by 7 bases, 5 bases remained unmatched. The germline V gene has CDR1 SGDLS and CDR2 YYNGEE. The CDR3 is 15 residues long. The CDR3 DNA is TGTGCCAGCAGCGTTAGCGGGGGGGCAAGAAATGAGCAGTTCTTC. Translating it yields CASSVSGGARNEQFF.